In this sample, the clone carrying this TCR beta chain turned up a few times. The antigen remains undetermined. V lost 6 bases and J lost 10, with 19 bases in between. The CDR3 is 13 residues long. The V gene's germline CDR1 is SGDLS and CDR2 YYNGEE. The sample is drawn from a study of shared clonotypes between healthy human individuals. Overall study: Per donor, three plates held CD4 naive cells, three held CD4 memory, two held CD8 naive and one held CD8 memory.

The assay was immunoSEQ multiplex PCR, and TCRdb's table has in-frame clones only and misses some. The table records about 2 million clones, around 96% of them present only once. Terminally differentiated effector memory CD45RA+ cells were excluded from the naive CD8 cells, which were CD45RO-negative and positively selected for CCR7. Donors had no recently reported acute infections or vaccinations and were HIV-negative. Within Nashville, Tennessee resided all donors, each a Caucasian adult. Study-level findings and limits: Sorted-subset samples were not fully sequenced, rarefaction indicated.

The sequence derives from a man younger than 35 in good health. The chain combines TRBV9 with TRBJ1-2; no reliable D call. The source material was naive CD8+ T cells sorted from blood. For the CDR3, the DNA is TGTGCCAGCACTACAGATTCTGCCCATGCCTACACCTTC. This translates into CASTTDSAHAYTF.